This T cell receptor beta chain was sequenced during a study of cytomegalovirus exposure and HLA in healthy donors. V was clipped by 8 bases and J by 9 bases, with 11 bases between them. The CDR3 sequence is 11 residues long. Germline V CDR1 and CDR2: MNHNS, SASEGT. Study outcomes and limitations: The study recorded 160 or so TCR beta chains that were cytomegalovirus-associated. A later analysis found that most CMV-associated TCR beta chains appeared HLA-restricted.

With 60 Vbeta and 13 Jbeta primers, the PCR was carried out. Sequencing used immunoSEQ multiplex PCR; TCRdb keeps in-frame clones, though not all of them. The sample lists about 150,000 clones; 84% were seen once. About this clone itself: Its antigen is still unknown.

The J gene is TRBJ1-5, the V gene TRBV6-1; tentatively, D is TRBD1 (5 bases). The origin of this receptor is a boy aged 2-9 years in good health and CMV-seronegative. Sequenced: PBMCs. DNA for the CDR3: TGTGCCAGCTTCGGGACTGGGCCCCAGCATTTT. This encodes CASFGTGPQHF.